The 27 T cell receptor beta chains given below trace back to one sample, sequenced in a study of T cells in Graves' hyperthyroidism and ophthalmopathy. TCR beta CDR3 sequences were amplified from RNA transcripts. The study used the HTBI primer set for a first-round RT-PCR of the TCR CDR3. TCRdb ran MiXCR on the multiplex PCR reads and lists one entry per CDR3 protein. Of about 280,000 distinct CDR3 sequences listed, less than 30% are singletons. Sequencing input: blood. The receptors were gathered from a middle-aged man with Graves' hyperthyroidism that later progressed to Graves' ophthalmopathy.

This clonotype has at least ten counts. The rearrangement links TRBV6-1 to TRBJ1-6; D not certain. This CDR3 is built from 16 residues. Trimming left V 5 bases short and J 5 bases short, with 16 bases between. Looked up from germline, CDR1 is MNHNS and CDR2 is SASEGT. CDR3 DNA: TGTGCCAGCAGTCGCGACACGCCTTGGGATAATTCACCCCTCCACTTT. This codes for CASSRDTPWDNSPLHF.

Ten or more counts support this clonotype. The chain joins TRBV25-1 to TRBJ1-1; possible D gene TRBD1, 6 bases. CDR1 MGHDK and CDR2 SYGVNS come from the germline V gene. CDR3 length: 14 amino acids. Trimming removed 6 bases at V and 0 bases at J, with 11 bases between. CDR3 sequence reads: CASRDSYMNTEAFF. In DNA form, the CDR3 reads TGTGCCAGCAGGGACAGTTACATGAACACTGAAGCTTTCTTT.

This clonotype was observed a few times. The chain carries TRBV30 and TRBJ1-5; no definite D call. Trimming removed 0 bases from V and 4 bases from J, with 13 bases in between. The CDR3 contains 15 residues. Per germline, CDR1 GTSNPN and CDR2 SVGIG (reference sequence). This CDR3 is CAWSVGHLQNQPQHF. CDR3 in DNA: TGTGCCTGGAGTGTAGGGCATTTACAGAATCAGCCCCAGCATTTT.

V and J are TRBV15 and TRBJ1-1; D is unresolved. The CDR3 length is 12 residues. V was pared by 1 base and J by 7 bases, with 7 bases between. CDR1 is LNHNV and CDR2 is YYDKDF in the germline V gene (reference sequence). CDR3 nucleotides: TGTGCCACCAGCAGAGCGGAGGGTGAAGCTTTCTTT. This gives the protein CATSRAEGEAFF.

The rearrangement joins TRBV11-1 to TRBJ2-7; 7 bases align to TRBD1. The CDR3 consists of 16 residues. In germline, CDR1 is SGHAT, CDR2 FQDESV (reference sequence). With 1 base clipped from V and 4 bases from J, the junction kept 10 bases outside the gene matches. CDR3 sequence (DNA): TGTGCCAGCAGCTTAGATAGGAGACAGGGAATGTACGAGCAGTACTTC. Protein sequence: CASSLDRRQGMYEQYF.

This clonotype was recorded at least ten times. J is TRBJ1-5 and V is TRBV7-8; D is uncertain. Germline lookup yields CDR1 SGHVS and CDR2 FQNEAQ. Deletions cut 7 bases from V and 3 bases from J, with 19 bases between. CDR3 size: 16 residues. The CDR3, as DNA: TGTGCCAGCACCCCACTAATTCGGCAGCTCAATCAGCCCCAGCATTTT. It codes for CASTPLIRQLNQPQHF.

Ten or more counts support this clonotype. The rearrangement joins TRBV20-1 to TRBJ1-5; perhaps TRBD1 as D (5 bases). Germline CDR1 and CDR2: DFQATT and SNEGSKA (reference sequence). V was shortened by 6 bases and J by 3 bases, with 9 bases between the two germline ends. This CDR3 has 12 amino acids. CDR3 sequence (DNA): TGCAGTGCCGGACAACACAATCAGCCCCAGCATTTT. Protein product: CSAGQHNQPQHF.

This clonotype was detected many times. In DNA form, the CDR3 reads TGTGCCAGCAGTTCCCCCGGGACAGGGTATGGCTACACCTTC. This gives the protein CASSSPGTGYGYTF. The gene calls are TRBV12-3 or TRBV12-4 and TRBJ1-2; 9 bases fit TRBD1. The trim removed 4 bases at V and 5 bases at J, leaving 5 bases unmatched. The CDR3 loop spans 14 amino acids.

This sequence joins TRBV12-3 or TRBV12-4 and TRBJ1-5; tentative D call: TRBD1 (5 bases). Deletions cut 2 bases from V and 9 bases from J, with 20 bases between. The CDR3 loop spans 16 amino acids. The CDR3 loop is CASSLPPGTGSRPQHF. The DNA of the CDR3 is TGTGCCAGCAGTTTACCCCCCGGGACCGGATCACGGCCCCAGCATTTT.

This clonotype was counted many times. This rearrangement joins TRBV20-1 to TRBJ2-5, with D perhaps TRBD1 or TRBD2 (7 bases each). The CDR3 is made up of 11 amino acids. With 8 bases removed from V and 7 bases from J, the gap between germline ends came to 14 bases. CDR1 and CDR2 from the germline V gene are DFQATT and SNEGSKA (reference sequence). CDR3 region: CSSTRGGTQYF. CDR3 DNA sequence: TGCAGTTCCACCAGGGGGGGGACCCAGTACTTC.

Many counts were recorded for this clonotype. Mismatch with germline at one junction end may stem from a read error. The chain is built from TRBV12-3 or TRBV12-4 and TRBJ2-7, with 11 bases lining up with TRBD2. The CDR3 has 13 residues. The CDR3 sequence: CASSLAGGYEQYF. CDR3 nucleotides: TGTGCCAGCAGTCTAGCGGGGGGCTACGAGCAGTACTTC.

This clonotype was seen a single time. V and J are TRBV28 and TRBJ1-2, with 9 bases identical to TRBD1. The CDR3 loop spans 14 amino acids. V was clipped by 4 bases and J by 6 bases; unmatched bases: 6. Germline V gene sequence: CDR1 MDHEN, CDR2 SYDVKM. The CDR3 protein is CASSSNRDRDGYTF. The DNA of the CDR3 is TGTGCCAGCAGTTCCAACCGGGACAGGGATGGCTACACCTTC.

This clonotype was seen repeatedly, ten times or more. V and J are TRBV2 and TRBJ2-5, with 10 positions matching TRBD2. Germline V lookup: CDR1 SNHLY, CDR2 FYNNEI. J lost 4 bases, V lost 5 bases, and 7 bases had no gene match. The CDR3 runs 15 residues. CDR3 DNA: TGTGCCAGCAGTACCCAAGCGGGAGGGGGAGAGACCCAGTACTTC. Translated: CASSTQAGGGETQYF. Drawing the rest from reference TRBV2 and TRBJ2-5, the complete variable domain is EPEVTQTPSHQVTQMGQEVILRCVPISNHLYFYWYRQILGQKVEFLVSFYNNEISEKSEIFDDQFSVERPDGSNFTLKIRSTKLEDSAMYFCASSTQAGGGETQYFGPGTRLLVL.

V gene TRBV6-2 or TRBV6-3 combines with J gene TRBJ2-7; D unresolved. Trimming pared 6 bases from V and 1 base from J, leaving 16 bases between. Germline CDR1 is MNHEY and CDR2 is SVGEGT. The CDR3 covers 15 residues. This CDR3 is CASRSTQILSYEQYF. The CDR3, as DNA: TGTGCCAGCAGGTCTACACAGATCCTATCCTACGAGCAGTACTTC.

This clonotype was seen many times. This chain joins TRBV7-2 and TRBJ2-5, with unresolved D. The CDR3 runs 13 residues. Germline loops: CDR1 SGHTA, CDR2 FQGNSA. Deletions cut 5 bases from V and 5 bases from J, with 12 bases between. This chain's CDR3 is CASSALRWETQYF. CDR3 nucleotides: TGTGCCAGCAGCGCTCTCCGGTGGGAGACCCAGTACTTC.

This clonotype was counted at least ten times. V is TRBV12-3 or TRBV12-4 and J is TRBJ2-7, with TRBD2 identical over 14 bases. V lost 5 bases, J lost 5 bases, and 11 bases stayed unmatched. There are 17 residues in the CDR3. DNA for the CDR3: TGTGCCAGCAGTCCTCCGGGACTAGCGGGAGTCGCCCACGAGCAGTACTTC. Encoded protein: CASSPPGLAGVAHEQYF.

This clonotype came up a few times. The rearrangement uses TRBV12-3 or TRBV12-4 and TRBJ1-1, with D possibly matching TRBD1 (6 bases). V shed 1 base and J shed 0 bases, with 15 bases lying between them. This CDR3 has 17 residues. Here the CDR3 DNA reads TGTGCCAGCAGTTTAGTAGTAGGGGGGCAAATGAACACTGAAGCTTTCTTT. Translation gives CASSLVVGGQMNTEAFF.

This clonotype was observed many times. The chain joins TRBV28 to TRBJ1-2; D gene uncertain. V dropped 10 bases and J dropped 5 bases, with 20 bases sitting between them. Germline V lookup: CDR1 MDHEN, CDR2 SYDVKM. The CDR3 runs 14 residues. The CDR3 region has the DNA TGTGCCACCCACCCGACGGTCAAGGGTTATGGCTACACCTTC. This gives the protein CATHPTVKGYGYTF.

This clonotype was observed a few times. The rearrangement joins TRBV6-2 or TRBV6-3 to TRBJ2-7, with 10 bases aligning to TRBD2. Germline assignment: CDR1 MNHEY and CDR2 SVGEGT. The J segment lost 3 bases and the V segment lost 5 bases, leaving 4 bases of the junction unmatched. The CDR3 runs to 14 residues. The CDR3 bases are TGTGCCAGCAGTCCTGTAGCGGGAGGCTACGAGCAGTACTTC. Protein product: CASSPVAGGYEQYF.

The genes are TRBV7-8 and TRBJ2-7, with D possibly called TRBD1 or TRBD2 (5 bases each). The V and J ends lost 6 bases and 3 bases respectively, with 21 bases between them. Per germline, CDR1 SGHVS and CDR2 FQNEAQ. This CDR3 spans 16 amino acids. CDR3 residues: CASSQYQGPPGYEQYF. The CDR3 DNA sequence: TGTGCCAGCAGTCAATACCAGGGACCTCCGGGCTACGAGCAGTACTTC. Together with reference TRBV7-8 and TRBJ2-7, the CDR3 gives the full variable domain: GAGVSQSPRYKVAKRGQDVALRCDPISGHVSLFWYQQALGQGPEFLTYFQNEAQLDKSGLPSDRFFAERPEGSVSTLKIQRTQQEDSAVYLCASSQYQGPPGYEQYFGPGTRLTVT.

This clonotype was seen at least ten times. The rearrangement joins TRBV20-1 to TRBJ2-1; D possibly corresponds to TRBD2 (6 bases). V lost 1 base to trimming and J lost 4 bases, with 8 bases between them. Germline CDR1 and CDR2: DFQATT and SNEGSKA (reference sequence). This CDR3 has 13 amino acids. In nucleotides, the CDR3 is TGCAGTGCTAGAGGGACTAAGTACAATGAGCAGTTCTTC. Translated: CSARGTKYNEQFF.

The rearrangement links TRBV28 to TRBJ2-5; TRBD2 matches at 7 bases. The CDR3 has 15 amino acids. The germline V gene has CDR1 MDHEN and CDR2 SYDVKM. V shed 4 bases and J 3 bases; nucleotides not matched to a gene: 8. The CDR3 spells CASSSRLAAKETQYF. CDR3 DNA sequence: TGTGCCAGCAGTTCTAGGCTAGCGGCAAAAGAGACCCAGTACTTC. Filled out from reference TRBV28 and TRBJ2-5, the complete variable domain reads DVKVTQSSRYLVKRTGEKVFLECVQDMDHENMFWYRQDPGLGLRLIYFSYDVKMKEKGDIPEGYSVSREKKERFSLILESASTNQTSMYLCASSSRLAAKETQYFGPGTRLLVL.

This clonotype was seen repeatedly, ten times or more. The chain joins TRBV4-1 to TRBJ2-5, with 7 positions matching TRBD2. CDR1 is MGHRA and CDR2 is YSYEKL in the germline V gene. The ends lost 4 bases at V and 2 bases at J; junction bases unmatched: 13. The CDR3 length is 17 residues. CDR3 sequence reads: CASSRVHPGAGQETQYF. The CDR3 region has the DNA TGCGCCAGCAGCCGCGTGCATCCGGGAGCGGGACAAGAGACCCAGTACTTC.

This clonotype was detected ten times or more. The genes are TRBV2 and TRBJ2-7, with TRBD1 matching 8 bases. Per the germline V gene, CDR1 is SNHLY and CDR2 is FYNNEI. The CDR3 has 16 residues. With V trimmed by 0 bases and J by 2 bases, 6 bases remained unmatched. For the CDR3, the DNA is TGTGCCAGCAGTGAAGCAGGGACAGGTAGACCCTACGAGCAGTACTTC. The encoded protein is CASSEAGTGRPYEQYF.

Ten or more counts support this clonotype. This chain connects TRBV29-1 to TRBJ2-5; the D gene is possibly TRBD1 (6 bases). Looked up from germline, CDR1 is SQVTM and CDR2 is ANQGSEA. The CDR3 is made up of 18 amino acids. Trimming left V 3 bases short and J 2 bases short, with 25 bases between. Here the CDR3 DNA reads TGCAGCGTTGAGACCCTGTCCAAAAATCGACAGGATCAAGAGACCCAGTACTTC. Its protein is CSVETLSKNRQDQETQYF. The complete variable domain, with remaining parts taken from reference TRBV29-1 and TRBJ2-5, reads SAVISQKPSRDICQRGTSLTIQCQVDSQVTMMFWYRQQPGQSLTLIATANQGSEATYESGFVIDKFPISRPNLTFSTLTVSNMSPEDSSIYLCSVETLSKNRQDQETQYFGPGTRLLVL.

Many counts were recorded for this clonotype. CDR3 DNA sequence: TGCAGCGTTGAAGATCGAAGGTCGGGAGGCTACACCTTC. As protein: CSVEDRRSGGYTF. The rearrangement uses TRBV29-1 and TRBJ1-2; no reliable D call. The CDR3 loop spans 13 amino acids. The germline V and J ends were trimmed by 0 bases and 8 bases, with 13 bases remaining between them. Germline-derived CDR1 and CDR2 are SQVTM and ANQGSEA. Full variable domain (missing parts from reference TRBV29-1 and TRBJ1-2): SAVISQKPSRDICQRGTSLTIQCQVDSQVTMMFWYRQQPGQSLTLIATANQGSEATYESGFVIDKFPISRPNLTFSTLTVSNMSPEDSSIYLCSVEDRRSGGYTFGSGTRLTVV.

J is TRBJ1-1 and V is TRBV6-2 or TRBV6-3, with TRBD1 as a possible D gene (5 bases). CDR3 length: 16 amino acids. Trimming removed 5 bases from V and 4 bases from J, with 20 bases in between. CDR1 MNHEY and CDR2 SVGEGT come from the germline V gene. CDR3 residues: CASSPEGSGTGTEAFF. The CDR3, as DNA: TGTGCCAGCAGTCCGGAGGGATCGGGGACGGGCACTGAAGCTTTCTTT.